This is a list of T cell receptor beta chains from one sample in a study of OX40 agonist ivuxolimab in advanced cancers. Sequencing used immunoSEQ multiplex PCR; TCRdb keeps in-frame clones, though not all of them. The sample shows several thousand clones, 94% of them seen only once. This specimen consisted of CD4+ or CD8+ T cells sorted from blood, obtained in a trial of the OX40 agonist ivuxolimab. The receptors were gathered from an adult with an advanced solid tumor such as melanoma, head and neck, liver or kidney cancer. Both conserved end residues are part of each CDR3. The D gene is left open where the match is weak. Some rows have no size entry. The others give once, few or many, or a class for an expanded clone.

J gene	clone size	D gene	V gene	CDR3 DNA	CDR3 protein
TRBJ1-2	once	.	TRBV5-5	TGTGCCAGCAGACAGGGAAGTAACTATGGCTACACCTTC	CASRQGSNYGYTF
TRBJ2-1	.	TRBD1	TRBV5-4	TGTGCCAGCAGCGCAAGACAGGGGAAAGATGAGCAGTTCTTC	CASSARQGKDEQFF
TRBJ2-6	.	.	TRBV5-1	TGCGCCAGCAGCCCCTTTGGGGCTGGGGCCAACGTCCTGACTTTC	CASSPFGAGANVLTF
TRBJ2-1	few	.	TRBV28	TGTGCCAGCAGTTTATTCGGGGTTCGTCCGCTACAATTCCAGTTCTTC	CASSLFGVRPLQFQFF
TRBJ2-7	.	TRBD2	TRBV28	TGTGCCAGTAGCGGGGCCAGCTCCTACGAGCAGTACTTC	CASSGASSYEQYF
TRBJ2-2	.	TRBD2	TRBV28	TGTGCCAGCAGTTTGCCTAGCGGGAGGGCCATACGGACCGGGGAGCTGTTTTTT	CASSLPSGRAIRTGELFF
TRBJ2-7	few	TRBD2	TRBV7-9	TGTGCCAGCAGCTCAGGACTAGCGGGTTCAAGGGACTACGAGCAGTACTTC	CASSSGLAGSRDYEQYF
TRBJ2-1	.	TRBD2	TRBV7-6	TGTGCCAGCAGCATGCTGCCTAGCGGGAGGGCCGCCGGGGAGCAGTTCTTC	CASSMLPSGRAAGEQFF
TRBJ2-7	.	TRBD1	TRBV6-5	TGTGCCAGCAGTTACTTTACCGGGACAGGGGGCGGTGAGCAGTACTTC	CASSYFTGTGGGEQYF
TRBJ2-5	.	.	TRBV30	TGTGCCTGGAGTGTTTCCAAGATCTCCGGAATTGCGGAGACCCAGTACTTC	CAWSVSKISGIAETQYF
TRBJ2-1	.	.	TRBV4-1	TGCGCCAGCAGCCCCGACGCGTCTAGAGATGAGCAGTTCTTC	CASSPDASRDEQFF
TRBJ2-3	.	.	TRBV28	TGTGCCAGCGTCGGGACTCTGAGCACAGATACGCAGTATTTT	CASVGTLSTDTQYF
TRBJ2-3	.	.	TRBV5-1	TGCGCCAGCAGTCTAGATCCCACATCCACAGATACGCAGTATTTT	CASSLDPTSTDTQYF
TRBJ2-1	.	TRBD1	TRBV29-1	TGCAGCGTCCTACAGGGGTTCAATGAGCAGTTCTTC	CSVLQGFNEQFF
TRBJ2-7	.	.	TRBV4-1	TGCGCCAGCAGCCAAGTTTGGGGGAACAGCGTCTCCTACGAGCAGTACTTC	CASSQVWGNSVSYEQYF
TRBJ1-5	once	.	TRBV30	TGTGCCTGGACCGGGGAGGCATTATTTAATCAGCCCCAGCATTTT	CAWTGEALFNQPQHF
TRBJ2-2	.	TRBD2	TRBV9	TGTGCCAGCAGCGGGACTAGCGGGAGCTGGACCGGGGAGCTGTTTTTT	CASSGTSGSWTGELFF
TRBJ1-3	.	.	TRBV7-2	TGTGCCAGCAGCTTACCGGGGAGAGGAAACACCATATATTTT	CASSLPGRGNTIYF
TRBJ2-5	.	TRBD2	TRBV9	TGTGCCAGCAGCAACCTGGGGGGGACTACCCAAGAGACCCAGTACTTC	CASSNLGGTTQETQYF
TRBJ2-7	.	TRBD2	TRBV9	TGTGCCAGCAGCGTAGAACTAGCGGGAGGGCCGGACGAGCAGTACTTC	CASSVELAGGPDEQYF
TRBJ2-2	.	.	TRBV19	TGTGCCAGTAGAGGGGTAGGGAACACCGGGGAGCTGTTTTTT	CASRGVGNTGELFF
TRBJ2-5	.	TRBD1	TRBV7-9	TGTGCCAGCAGCCCGGGACAGGGGAATCCCAAAGAGACCCAGTACTTC	CASSPGQGNPKETQYF